Sequencing of this T cell receptor beta chain was carried out in a study of T cell changes during pregnancy in multiple sclerosis. With 3 bases clipped from V and 3 bases from J, the junction kept 5 bases outside the gene matches. This CDR3 is built from 16 residues. CDR1 LGHNA and CDR2 YNFKEQ come from the germline V gene. A single count supports this clone. The method was immunoSEQ multiplex PCR; TCRdb's version includes in-frame clones alone and lacks a portion of them. The table records 70,000 to 90,000 clones, around 95% of them present only once. Sequences were derived from peripheral blood, sampled in the second trimester of pregnancy. The source is a female donor in good health, enrolled as a control in a pregnancy study. The chain has TRBV4-2 and TRBJ2-3, with TRBD2 identical over 11 bases. The CDR3 region is CASSQVAGGVTDTQYF. The CDR3 DNA reads as TGTGCCAGCAGCCAGGTAGCGGGGGGGGTAACAGATACGCAGTATTTT.